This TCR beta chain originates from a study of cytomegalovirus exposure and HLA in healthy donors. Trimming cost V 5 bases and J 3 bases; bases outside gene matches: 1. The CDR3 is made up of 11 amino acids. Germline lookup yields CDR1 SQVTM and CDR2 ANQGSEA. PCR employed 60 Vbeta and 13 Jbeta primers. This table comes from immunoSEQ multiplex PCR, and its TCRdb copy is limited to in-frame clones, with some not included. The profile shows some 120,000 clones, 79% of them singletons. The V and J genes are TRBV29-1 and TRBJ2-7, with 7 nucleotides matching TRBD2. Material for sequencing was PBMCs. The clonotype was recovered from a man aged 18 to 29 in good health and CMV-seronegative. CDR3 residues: CSVKRGYEQYF. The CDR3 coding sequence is TGCAGCGTTAAGCGGGGCTACGAGCAGTACTTC.